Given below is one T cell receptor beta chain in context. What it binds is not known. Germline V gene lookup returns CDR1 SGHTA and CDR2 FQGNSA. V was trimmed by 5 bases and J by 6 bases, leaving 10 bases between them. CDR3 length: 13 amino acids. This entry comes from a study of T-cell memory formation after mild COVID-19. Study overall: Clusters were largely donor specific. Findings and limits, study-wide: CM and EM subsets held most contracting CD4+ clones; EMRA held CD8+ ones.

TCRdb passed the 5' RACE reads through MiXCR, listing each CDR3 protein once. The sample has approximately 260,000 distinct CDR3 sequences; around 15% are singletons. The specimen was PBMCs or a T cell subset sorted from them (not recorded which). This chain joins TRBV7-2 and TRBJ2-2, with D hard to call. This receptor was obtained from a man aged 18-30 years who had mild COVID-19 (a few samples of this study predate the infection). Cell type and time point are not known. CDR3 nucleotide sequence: TGTGCCAGCAGCGTAGTTGTGTCCGGGGAGCTGTTTTTT. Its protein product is CASSVVVSGELFF.